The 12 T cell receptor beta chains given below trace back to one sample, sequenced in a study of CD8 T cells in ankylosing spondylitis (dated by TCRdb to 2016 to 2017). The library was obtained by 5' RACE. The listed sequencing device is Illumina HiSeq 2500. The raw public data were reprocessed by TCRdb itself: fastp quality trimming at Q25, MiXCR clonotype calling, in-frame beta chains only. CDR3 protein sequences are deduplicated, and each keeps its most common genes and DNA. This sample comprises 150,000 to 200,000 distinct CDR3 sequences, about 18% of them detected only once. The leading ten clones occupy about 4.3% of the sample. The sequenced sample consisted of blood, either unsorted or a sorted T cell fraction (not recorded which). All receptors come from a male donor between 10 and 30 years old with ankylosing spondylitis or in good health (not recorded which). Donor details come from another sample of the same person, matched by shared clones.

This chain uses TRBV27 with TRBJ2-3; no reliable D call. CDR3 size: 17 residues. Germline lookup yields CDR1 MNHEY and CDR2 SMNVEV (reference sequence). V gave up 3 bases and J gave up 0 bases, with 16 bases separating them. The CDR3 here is CASSFTLSPSSTDTQYF. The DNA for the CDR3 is TGTGCCAGCAGTTTCACATTGTCGCCCTCTAGCACAGATACGCAGTATTTT.

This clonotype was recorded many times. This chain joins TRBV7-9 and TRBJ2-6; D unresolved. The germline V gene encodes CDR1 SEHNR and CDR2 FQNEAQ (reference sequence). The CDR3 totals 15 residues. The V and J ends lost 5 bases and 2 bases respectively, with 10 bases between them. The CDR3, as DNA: TGTGCCAGCAGCCGATGGGTCGCTGGGGCCAACGTCCTGACTTTC. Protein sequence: CASSRWVAGANVLTF.

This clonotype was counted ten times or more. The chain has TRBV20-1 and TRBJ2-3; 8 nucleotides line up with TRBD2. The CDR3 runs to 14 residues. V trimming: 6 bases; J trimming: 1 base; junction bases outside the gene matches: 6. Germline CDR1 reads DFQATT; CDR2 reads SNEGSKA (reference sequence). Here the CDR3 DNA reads TGCAGTGCCGCCGATAGCGGGGGCACAGATACGCAGTATTTT. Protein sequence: CSAADSGGTDTQYF.

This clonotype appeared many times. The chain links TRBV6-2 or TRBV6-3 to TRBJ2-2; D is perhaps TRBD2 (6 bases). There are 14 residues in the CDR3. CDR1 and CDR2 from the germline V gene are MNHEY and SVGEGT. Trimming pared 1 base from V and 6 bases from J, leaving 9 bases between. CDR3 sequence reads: CASSYLSGSGELFF. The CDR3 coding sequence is TGTGCCAGCAGTTACTTGAGCGGGTCCGGGGAGCTGTTTTTT.

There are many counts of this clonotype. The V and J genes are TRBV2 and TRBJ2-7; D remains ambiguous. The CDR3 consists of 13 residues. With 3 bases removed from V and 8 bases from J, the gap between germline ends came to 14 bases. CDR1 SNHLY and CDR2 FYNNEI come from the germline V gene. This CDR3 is CASSDADYVQQYF. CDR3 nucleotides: TGTGCCAGCAGTGATGCGGATTACGTACAGCAGTACTTC. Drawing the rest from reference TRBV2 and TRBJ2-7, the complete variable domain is EPEVTQTPSHQVTQMGQEVILRCVPISNHLYFYWYRQILGQKVEFLVSFYNNEISEKSEIFDDQFSVERPDGSNFTLKIRSTKLEDSAMYFCASSDADYVQQYFGPGTRLTVT.

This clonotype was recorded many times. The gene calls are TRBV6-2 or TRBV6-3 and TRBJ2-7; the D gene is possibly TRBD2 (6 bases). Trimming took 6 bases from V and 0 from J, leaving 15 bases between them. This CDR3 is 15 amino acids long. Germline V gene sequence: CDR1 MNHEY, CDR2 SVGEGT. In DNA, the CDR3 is TGTGCCAGCAGGCTACAGCGGGTGGCCTCCTACGAGCAGTACTTC. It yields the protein CASRLQRVASYEQYF.

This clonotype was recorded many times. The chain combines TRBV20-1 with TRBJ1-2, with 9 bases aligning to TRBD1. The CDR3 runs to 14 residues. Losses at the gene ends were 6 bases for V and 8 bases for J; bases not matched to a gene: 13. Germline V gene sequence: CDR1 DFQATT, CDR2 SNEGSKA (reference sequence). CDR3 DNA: TGCAGTGCCCCGGGACAGGGTTATTTGGGAGGCTACACCTTC. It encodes CSAPGQGYLGGYTF.

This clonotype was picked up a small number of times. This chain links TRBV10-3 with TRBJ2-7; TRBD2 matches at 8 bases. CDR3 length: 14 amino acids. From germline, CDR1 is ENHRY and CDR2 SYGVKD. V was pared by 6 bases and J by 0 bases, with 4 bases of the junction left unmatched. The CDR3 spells CAIRLADSSYEQYF. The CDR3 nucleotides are TGTGCCATCAGACTAGCGGATAGCTCCTACGAGCAGTACTTC.

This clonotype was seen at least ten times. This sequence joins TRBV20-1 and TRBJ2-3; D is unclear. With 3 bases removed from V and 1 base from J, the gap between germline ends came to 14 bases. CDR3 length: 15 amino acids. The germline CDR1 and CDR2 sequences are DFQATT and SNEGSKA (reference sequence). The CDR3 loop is CSARASLSGTDTQYF. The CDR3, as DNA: TGCAGTGCTAGGGCGTCTTTGTCGGGCACAGATACGCAGTATTTT.

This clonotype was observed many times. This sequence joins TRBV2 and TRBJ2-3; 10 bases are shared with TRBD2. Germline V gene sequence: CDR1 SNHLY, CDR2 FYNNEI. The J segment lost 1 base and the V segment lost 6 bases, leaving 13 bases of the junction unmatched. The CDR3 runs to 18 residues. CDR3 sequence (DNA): TGTGCCAGCAGCGACGAAATAGGGGGGACTAGCGGCACAGATACGCAGTATTTT. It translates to CASSDEIGGTSGTDTQYF.

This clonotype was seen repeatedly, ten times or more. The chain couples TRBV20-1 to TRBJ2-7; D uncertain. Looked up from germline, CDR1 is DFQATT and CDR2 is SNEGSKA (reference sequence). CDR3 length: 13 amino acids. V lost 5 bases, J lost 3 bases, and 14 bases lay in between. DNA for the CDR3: TGCAGTGCTGGCCGACCGAACCACTACGAGCAGTACTTC. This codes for CSAGRPNHYEQYF.

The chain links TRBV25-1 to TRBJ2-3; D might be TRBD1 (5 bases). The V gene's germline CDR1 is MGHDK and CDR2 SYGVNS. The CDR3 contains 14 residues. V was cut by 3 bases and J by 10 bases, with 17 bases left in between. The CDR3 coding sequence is TGTGCCAGCAGTGACCGACCAATTAGCAGGGCGCAGTATTTT. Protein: CASSDRPISRAQYF. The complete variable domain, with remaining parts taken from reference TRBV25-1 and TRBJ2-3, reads EADIYQTPRYLVIGTGKKITLECSQTMGHDKMYWYQQDPGMELHLIHYSYGVNSTEKGDLSSESTVSRIRTEHFPLTLESARPSHTSQYLCASSDRPISRAQYFGPGTRLTVL.